The rows below give T cell receptor beta chains drawn from one sample of a study of T cells after yellow fever vaccination. Using its own MiXCR run on the 5' RACE reads, TCRdb lists one record per CDR3 protein. The sample consists of some 100,000 distinct CDR3 sequences, 7.2% of them appearing once. The specimen comprised CD4+ T cells sorted from PBMCs, sampled 35 to 50 days after the first yellow fever vaccination. These receptors originate from a young man who received the YFV17D yellow fever vaccine. Both conserved end residues are part of each CDR3. The D gene is left open where the match is weak. Only part of the rows carry a size: once, few, many, or a class if the clone is expanded.

-	TRBV19	many	TRBJ1-2	CASSIRTLSRGYTF	TGTGCCAGTAGTATAAGGACTCTAAGTCGTGGCTACACCTTC
-	TRBV18	many	TRBJ2-5	CASSPPRTPGDSSYPAETQYF	TGTGCCAGCTCACCACCGAGGACTCCGGGGGATAGCAGTTATCCCGCTGAGACCCAGTACTTC
-	TRBV20-1	few	TRBJ1-1	CSAEGRGTAFF	TGCAGTGCTGAAGGGAGGGGGACAGCTTTCTTT
-	TRBV20-1	many	TRBJ1-5	CSARDIGRDNQPQHF	TGCAGTGCTAGAGATATTGGCAGGGACAATCAGCCCCAGCATTTT
-	TRBV20-1	few	TRBJ1-5	CSARDLSYSNQPQHF	TGCAGTGCTAGAGATTTAAGTTATAGCAATCAGCCCCAGCATTTT
TRBD1	TRBV5-1	many	TRBJ2-1	CASSLAGQGASNEQFF	TGCGCCAGCAGCTTGGCGGGACAGGGGGCCTCCAATGAGCAGTTCTTC
-	TRBV6-1	many	TRBJ1-2	CASSRLGQPPSLF	TGTGCCAGCAGTCGCCTTGGACAGCCCCCTTCCCTCTTC
TRBD1	TRBV5-4	many	TRBJ1-2	CASSLNPDRVYGYTF	TGTGCCAGCAGCTTGAACCCCGACAGGGTGTACGGCTACACCTTC
TRBD2	TRBV7-2	many	TRBJ2-3	CASSFSSGGTDTQYF	TGTGCCAGCAGCTTCTCTAGCGGGGGCACAGATACGCAGTATTTT
-	TRBV29-1	many	TRBJ2-7	CSVENPYEQYF	TGCAGCGTTGAAAACCCCTACGAGCAGTACTTC
-	TRBV5-1	many	TRBJ2-5	CASSLGTAGEETQYF	TGCGCCAGCAGCTTGGGGACAGCAGGCGAAGAGACCCAGTACTTC
-	TRBV29-1	many	TRBJ2-2	CSVEDTGELFF	TGCAGCGTTGAAGACACCGGGGAGCTGTTTTTT
TRBD1	TRBV4-3	many	TRBJ1-1	CASSQSRDRKNTEAFF	TGCGCCAGCAGCCAATCCCGGGACAGGAAGAACACTGAAGCTTTCTTT
-	TRBV11-1	few	TRBJ2-7	CASSLGHLSYEQYF	TGTGCCAGCAGCTTGGGACACCTCTCCTACGAGCAGTACTTC
TRBD2	TRBV5-4	few	TRBJ2-5	CASSLAQLAGETQYF	TGTGCCAGCAGCTTGGCCCAACTAGCGGGAGAGACCCAGTACTTC
TRBD1	TRBV5-4	-	TRBJ1-6	CASSLDRQGVNSPLHF	TGTGCCAGCAGCTTGGACCGACAGGGGGTTAATTCACCCCTCCACTTT
-	TRBV20-1	many	TRBJ2-5	CSAGRDQKETQYF	TGCAGTGCTGGCCGGGACCAAAAAGAGACCCAGTACTTC
-	TRBV11-1	many	TRBJ2-5	CASSQVERGHRETQYF	TGTGCCAGCAGCCAAGTGGAGCGGGGACACAGGGAGACCCAGTACTTC
-	TRBV6-1	-	TRBJ1-3	CASTWVGTGNTIYF	TGTGCCAGCACCTGGGTAGGCACCGGAAACACCATATATTTT
-	TRBV6-1	many	TRBJ2-6	CASSVHNSGANVLTF	TGTGCCAGCAGCGTCCATAACTCTGGGGCCAACGTCCTGACTTTC
-	TRBV7-2	many	TRBJ2-7	CASSFVGGSNYEQYF	TGTGCCAGCAGCTTTGTTGGGGGCTCGAACTACGAGCAGTACTTC
-	TRBV20-1	many	TRBJ2-3	CSARDPGTFTDTQYF	TGCAGTGCTAGAGATCCCGGGACCTTCACAGATACGCAGTATTTT
-	TRBV19	many	TRBJ2-1	CASSMLGEGEQFF	TGTGCCAGTAGTATGCTAGGCGAGGGTGAGCAGTTCTTC
-	TRBV7-2	few	TRBJ1-5	CASSLAVQGGNQPQHF	TGTGCCAGCAGCTTAGCTGTACAGGGTGGCAATCAGCCCCAGCATTTT
TRBD1	TRBV2	many	TRBJ1-5	CASSGTGADQPQHF	TGTGCCAGCAGTGGGACAGGGGCCGATCAGCCCCAGCATTTT
-	TRBV7-2	-	TRBJ2-6	CAISLARAGAGANVLTF	TGTGCCATCAGCTTAGCGCGGGCAGGGGCTGGGGCCAACGTCCTGACTTTC
-	TRBV5-6	medium-sized	TRBJ2-3	CASSLVDTQYF	TGTGCCAGCAGCTTGGTAGATACGCAGTATTTT
-	TRBV7-3	many	TRBJ2-2	CASSPFTTANTGELFF	TGTGCCAGCAGCCCCTTTACGACAGCGAACACCGGGGAGCTGTTTTTT
-	TRBV11-2	many	TRBJ1-3	CASSFQLPTVLRENTIYF	-
-	TRBV5-1	few	TRBJ2-3	CASKGGVSGDTQYF	TGCGCCAGCAAAGGAGGGGTTTCGGGGGATACGCAGTATTTT
-	TRBV5-1	few	TRBJ2-5	CASSNRDWETQYF	TGCGCCAGCAGCAACCGGGACTGGGAGACCCAGTACTTC
-	TRBV3-1	many	TRBJ1-6	CASSQGERTLHF	TGTGCCAGCAGCCAAGGGGAGCGGACCCTCCACTTT
-	TRBV21-1	many	TRBJ1-1	CASSRVYTQEAFF	TGTGCCAGCAGCAGGGTATACACCCAAGAAGCTTTCTTT
TRBD2	TRBV2	many	TRBJ2-3	CASSTPGRGGRDTQYF	TGTGCCAGCAGTACCCCGGGGCGGGGGGGAAGAGATACGCAGTATTTT
TRBD2	TRBV2	-	TRBJ2-7	CAFSLDPPGLAGYEQYF	TGTGCCTTCAGTTTAGACCCCCCGGGACTAGCGGGGTACGAGCAGTACTTC
-	TRBV21-1	many	TRBJ1-1	CASGGAGNIEAFF	TGTGCCAGTGGGGGGGCCGGGAATATCGAAGCTTTCTTT
TRBD1	TRBV5-6	many	TRBJ1-5	CASSSWDRGYQPQHF	TGTGCCAGCAGCTCGTGGGACAGGGGTTATCAGCCCCAGCATTTT
-	TRBV11-2	many	TRBJ2-1	CASSILRGAETPNEQFF	TGTGCCAGCAGCATACTAAGGGGCGCGGAGACCCCCAATGAGCAGTTCTTC
-	TRBV5-1	many	TRBJ1-1	CASSLGTTVNTEAFF	TGCGCCAGCAGCTTGGGAACCACAGTGAACACTGAAGCTTTCTTT
TRBD1	TRBV7-2	many	TRBJ2-1	CASSPRTGGLDEQFF	TGTGCCAGCAGCCCAAGGACAGGGGGGCTAGATGAGCAGTTCTTC
TRBD2	TRBV5-1	many	TRBJ2-1	CASSLMSSGGDEQFF	TGCGCCAGCAGCTTGATGTCTAGCGGGGGGGATGAGCAGTTCTTC
TRBD2	TRBV7-3	many	TRBJ2-5	CASSLTGGAGETQYF	TGTGCCAGCAGCTTAACCGGGGGGGCAGGAGAGACCCAGTACTTC
TRBD1	TRBV12-3/TRBV12-4	many	TRBJ1-2	CASSRDRSYGYTF	TGTGCCAGCAGCCGGGACAGGTCCTATGGCTACACCTTC
TRBD1	TRBV5-6	many	TRBJ2-1	CASSRLGTGDYNEQFF	TGTGCCAGCAGCCGGTTAGGGACAGGGGACTACAATGAGCAGTTCTTC
-	TRBV3-1	many	TRBJ1-3	CASSPQGDTIYF	TGTGCCAGCAGCCCCCAAGGAGACACCATATATTTT
TRBD2	TRBV6-5	few	TRBJ2-7	CASSYSASGGYEQYF	TGTGCCAGCAGTTACTCTGCTAGCGGGGGGTACGAGCAGTACTTC
-	TRBV2	many	TRBJ2-1	CASIEARYGEQFF	TGTGCCAGCATCGAGGCCCGTTATGGGGAGCAGTTCTTC
TRBD1	TRBV20-1	many	TRBJ2-5	CSARPGTDQETQYF	TGCAGTGCTAGGCCCGGGACAGACCAAGAGACCCAGTACTTC
-	TRBV4-1	many	TRBJ2-3	CASSQVTGSTDTQYF	TGCGCCAGCAGCCAAGTGACAGGTTCCACAGATACGCAGTATTTT
-	TRBV7-9	many	TRBJ2-2	CASQRADTGELFF	TGTGCCAGCCAAAGAGCGGACACCGGGGAGCTGTTTTTT
-	TRBV7-2	many	TRBJ2-7	CASSSFYEQYF	TGTGCCAGCAGCTCCTTCTACGAGCAGTACTTC
-	TRBV20-1	few	TRBJ1-5	CSARDPQVGANQPQHF	TGCAGTGCTAGAGATCCCCAGGTGGGGGCCAATCAGCCCCAGCATTTT
-	TRBV20-1	many	TRBJ2-1	CSASSGYNEQFF	TGCAGTGCTAGTTCGGGTTACAATGAGCAGTTCTTC